This T cell receptor beta chain was captured in a study of blood T cell repertoires in COVID-19. V shed 3 bases and J shed 5 bases, with 11 bases lying between them. The CDR3 is made up of 13 amino acids. Germline CDR1 DFQATT, CDR2 SNEGSKA (reference sequence). This clone was observed a handful of times. Profiled with immunoSEQ multiplex PCR; TCRdb holds only in-frame clones, not every one. The table lists about 150,000 clones, around 83% of them singletons. The sequencing input was peripheral blood. This chain connects TRBV20-1 to TRBJ2-1; no clear D. The clonotype comes from a woman in her fifties or sixties with acute or convalescent COVID-19. Written as DNA, the CDR3 is TGCAGTGCTAGTAATTCGCAGAACAATGAGCAGTTCTTC. Its protein is CSASNSQNNEQFF.